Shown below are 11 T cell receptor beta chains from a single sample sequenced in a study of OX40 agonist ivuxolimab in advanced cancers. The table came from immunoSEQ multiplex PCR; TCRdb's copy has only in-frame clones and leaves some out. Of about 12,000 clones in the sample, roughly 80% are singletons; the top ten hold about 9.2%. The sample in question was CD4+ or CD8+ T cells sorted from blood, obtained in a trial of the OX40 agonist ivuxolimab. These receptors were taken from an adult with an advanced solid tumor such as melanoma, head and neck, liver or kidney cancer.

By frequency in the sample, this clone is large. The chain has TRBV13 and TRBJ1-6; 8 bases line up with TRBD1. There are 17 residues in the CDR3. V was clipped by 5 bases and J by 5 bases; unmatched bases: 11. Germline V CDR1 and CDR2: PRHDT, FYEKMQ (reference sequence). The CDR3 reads CASSPYRGSAHNSPLHF. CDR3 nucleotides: TGTGCCAGCAGCCCGTACAGGGGGTCTGCCCATAATTCACCCCTCCACTTT.

CDR3 sequence: CASSLESGIGNTIYF. Here the CDR3 DNA reads TGTGCCAGCAGCCTAGAGTCCGGGATTGGAAACACCATATATTTT. This sequence joins TRBV13 and TRBJ1-3; D not resolved. Trimming removed 5 bases from V and 3 bases from J, with 14 bases in between. The germline V gene has CDR1 PRHDT and CDR2 FYEKMQ (reference sequence). This CDR3 spans 15 amino acids.

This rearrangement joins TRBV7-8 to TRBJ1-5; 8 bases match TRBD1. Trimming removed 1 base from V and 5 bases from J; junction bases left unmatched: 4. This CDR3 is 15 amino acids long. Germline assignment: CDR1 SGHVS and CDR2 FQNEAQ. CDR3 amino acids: CASSLEATGDQPQHF. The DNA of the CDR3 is TGTGCCAGCAGCTTAGAGGCGACAGGGGATCAGCCCCAGCATTTT.

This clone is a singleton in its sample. Here the CDR3 reads CASILAGGDEQFF. CDR3 in DNA: TGTGCCAGCATACTAGCGGGGGGTGATGAGCAGTTCTTC. The V and J genes are TRBV7-9 and TRBJ2-1, with TRBD2 matching over 12 bases. Trimming at V came to 7 bases and at J to 8 bases, leaving 3 bases not matched to a gene. The CDR3 is made up of 13 amino acids. CDR1 is SEHNR and CDR2 is FQNEAQ in the germline V gene (reference sequence).

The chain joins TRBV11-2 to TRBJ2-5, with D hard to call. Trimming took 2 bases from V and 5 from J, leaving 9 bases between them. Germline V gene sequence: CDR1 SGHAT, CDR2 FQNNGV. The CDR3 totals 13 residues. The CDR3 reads CASSLNLVETQYF. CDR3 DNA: TGTGCCAGCAGCTTAAACTTGGTGGAGACCCAGTACTTC. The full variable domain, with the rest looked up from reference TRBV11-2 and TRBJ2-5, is EAGVAQSPRYKIIEKRQSVAFWCNPISGHATLYWYQQILGQGPKLLIQFQNNGVVDDSQLPKDRFSAERLKGVDSTLKIQPAKLEDSAVYLCASSLNLVETQYFGPGTRLLVL.

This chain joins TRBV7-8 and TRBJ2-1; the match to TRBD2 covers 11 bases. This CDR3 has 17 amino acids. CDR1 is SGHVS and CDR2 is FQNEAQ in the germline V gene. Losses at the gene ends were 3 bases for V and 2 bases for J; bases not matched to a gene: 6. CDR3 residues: CASSFGLAGGPYNEQFF. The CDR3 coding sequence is TGTGCCAGCAGCTTTGGCCTAGCGGGGGGCCCCTACAATGAGCAGTTCTTC.

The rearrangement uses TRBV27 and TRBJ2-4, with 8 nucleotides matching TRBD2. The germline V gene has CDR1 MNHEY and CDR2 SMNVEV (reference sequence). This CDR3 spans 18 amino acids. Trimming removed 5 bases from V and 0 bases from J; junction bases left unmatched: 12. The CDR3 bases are TGTGCCAGCAGTCCCAAACGGGGGGGGGAACTAGCCAAAAACATTCAGTACTTC. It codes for CASSPKRGGELAKNIQYF.

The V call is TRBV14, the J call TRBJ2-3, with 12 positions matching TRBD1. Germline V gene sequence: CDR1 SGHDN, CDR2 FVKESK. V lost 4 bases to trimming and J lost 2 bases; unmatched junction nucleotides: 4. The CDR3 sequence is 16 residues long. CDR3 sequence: CASSRDRGPPTDTQYF. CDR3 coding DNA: TGTGCCAGCAGCCGGGACAGGGGGCCTCCCACAGATACGCAGTATTTT. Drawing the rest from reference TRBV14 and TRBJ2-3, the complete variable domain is EAGVTQFPSHSVIEKGQTVTLRCDPISGHDNLYWYRRVMGKEIKFLLHFVKESKQDESGMPNNRFLAERTGGTYSTLKVQPAELEDSGVYFCASSRDRGPPTDTQYFGPGTRLTVL.

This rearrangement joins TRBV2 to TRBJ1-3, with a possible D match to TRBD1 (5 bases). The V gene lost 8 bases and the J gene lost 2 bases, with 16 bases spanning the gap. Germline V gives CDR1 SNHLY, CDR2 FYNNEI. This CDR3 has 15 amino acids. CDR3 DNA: TGTGCCAGCGTGGTGGGGAGCAGGGCTGGAAACACCATATATTTT. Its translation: CASVVGSRAGNTIYF.

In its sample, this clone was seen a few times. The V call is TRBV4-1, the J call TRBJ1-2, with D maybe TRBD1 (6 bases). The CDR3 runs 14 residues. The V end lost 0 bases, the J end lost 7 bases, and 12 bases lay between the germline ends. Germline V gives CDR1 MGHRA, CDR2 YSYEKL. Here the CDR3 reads CASSQDRGFSGYTF. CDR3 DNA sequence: TGCGCCAGCAGCCAAGACAGGGGCTTTAGTGGCTACACCTTC.

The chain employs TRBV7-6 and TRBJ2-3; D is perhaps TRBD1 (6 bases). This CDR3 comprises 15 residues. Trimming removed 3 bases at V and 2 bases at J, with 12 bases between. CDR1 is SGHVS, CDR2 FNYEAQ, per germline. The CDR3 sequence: CASSLRTALTDTQYF. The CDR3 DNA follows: TGTGCCAGCAGCTTGCGGACAGCCCTCACAGATACGCAGTATTTT.